These T cell receptor beta chains were read from a single sample in a study of blood T cell repertoires in COVID-19. Sequencing used immunoSEQ multiplex PCR; TCRdb keeps in-frame clones, though not all of them. Here the sample spans 200,000 to 250,000 clones, roughly 80% being singletons. Specimen: peripheral blood. These receptors were collected from a man older than 75 with acute or convalescent COVID-19. The CDR3 runs from the conserved cysteine through the conserved F or W. The D gene is left open where the match is weak. Size is stated for part of the rows, as once, few or many counts, or as a class when the clone is expanded.

j_gene	v_gene	d_gene	abundance	CDR3aa	CDR3nt
TRBJ1-4	TRBV4-2	NA	few	CASSQDHRLATNEKLFF	TGTGCCAGCAGCCAAGATCACCGACTAGCAACTAATGAAAAACTGTTTTTT
TRBJ2-3	TRBV19	TRBD2	NA	CASSMGPGLAGRDTQYF	TGTGCCAGTAGTATGGGTCCGGGACTAGCGGGGAGAGATACGCAGTATTTT
TRBJ2-7	TRBV2	NA	NA	CASSRLQGAQYF	TGTGCCAGCAGTCGTTTACAGGGTGCGCAGTACTTC
TRBJ2-7	TRBV5-1	TRBD1	NA	CASRWTGTVYEQYF	TGCGCCAGCAGGTGGACAGGGACAGTCTACGAGCAGTACTTC
TRBJ2-3	TRBV3-1/TRBV3-2	TRBD2	NA	CASSRRTSGTDTQYF	TGTGCCAGCAGCCGCCGGACTAGCGGCACAGATACGCAGTATTTT
TRBJ2-2	TRBV25-1	TRBD1	NA	CASSSNSGDSGAGELFF	TGTGCCAGCAGTTCAAATAGTGGGGACAGTGGGGCCGGGGAGCTGTTTTTT
TRBJ2-7	TRBV7-2	NA	NA	CASSLIRDKQYF	TGTGCCAGCAGCCTAATCCGGGACAAGCAGTACTTC
TRBJ2-3	TRBV6-5	NA	once	CASSFDHRTTTDTQYF	TGTGCCAGCAGTTTCGACCATAGGACTACCACAGATACGCAGTATTTT
TRBJ2-3	TRBV7-8	NA	NA	CASSRTHTDTQYF	TGTGCCAGCAGCAGAACTCACACAGATACGCAGTATTTT
TRBJ1-1	TRBV29-1	TRBD1	NA	CSVGTGNTEAFF	TGCAGCGTGGGGACAGGCAACACTGAAGCTTTCTTT
TRBJ1-6	TRBV24-1	NA	NA	CATSDPRTGPNSPLHF	TGTGCCACCAGTGATCCGCGCACAGGGCCGAATTCACCCCTCCACTTT
TRBJ2-2	TRBV30	NA	NA	CAWKPRDTTGELFF	TGTGCCTGGAAACCAAGGGACACCACCGGGGAGCTGTTTTTT
TRBJ1-2	TRBV28	TRBD1	once	CASSYSGAGGGYGYTF	TGTGCCAGCAGCTACTCCGGGGCAGGGGGCGGGTATGGCTACACCTTC
TRBJ1-1	TRBV19	NA	once	CASMGGTEAFF	TGTGCCAGTATGGGGGGCACTGAAGCTTTCTTT
TRBJ1-5	TRBV28	NA	NA	CASRRGTGSNQPQHF	TGTGCCAGCCGGCGGGGGACCGGTAGCAATCAGCCCCAGCATTTT
TRBJ1-2	TRBV10-1	TRBD1	NA	CASSEYPGQHNYGYTF	TGCGCCAGCAGTGAATATCCGGGACAGCATAACTATGGCTACACCTTC
TRBJ2-7	TRBV6-5	TRBD2	NA	CASSFRLAGYEQYF	TGTGCCAGCAGTTTTAGACTAGCGGGATACGAGCAGTACTTC
TRBJ2-4	TRBV9	NA	NA	CASSVAATGGNIQYF	TGTGCCAGCAGCGTAGCAGCCACAGGAGGGAACATTCAGTACTTC
TRBJ2-3	TRBV12-3/TRBV12-4	NA	NA	CASNGLLTDTQYF	TGTGCCAGCAATGGACTTCTCACAGATACGCAGTATTTT
TRBJ1-4	TRBV5-1	TRBD1	once	CASSLVTGGGNEKLFF	TGCGCCAGCAGCTTGGTTACAGGGGGAGGTAATGAAAAACTGTTTTTT
TRBJ2-5	TRBV18	TRBD2	NA	CASSPGLGLETQYF	TGTGCCAGCTCACCAGGACTAGGGCTGGAGACCCAGTACTTC
TRBJ1-5	TRBV28	NA	NA	CASSLKGRERQPQHF	TGTGCCAGCAGTTTAAAGGGGAGGGAACGTCAGCCCCAGCATTTT
TRBJ2-7	TRBV18	TRBD1	NA	CASSPPGQGIYEQYF	TGTGCCAGCTCACCACCGGGACAGGGAATCTACGAGCAGTACTTC
TRBJ2-3	TRBV12-3/TRBV12-4	NA	NA	CASSFGGADTQYF	TGTGCCAGCAGTTTCGGAGGGGCAGATACGCAGTATTTT
TRBJ1-5	TRBV7-2	NA	NA	CASSSNINQPQHF	TGTGCCAGCAGCTCAAACATTAATCAGCCCCAGCATTTT
TRBJ2-7	TRBV10-3	TRBD2	NA	CAIMGGSSYEQYF	TGTGCCATCATGGGCGGGAGCTCCTACGAGCAGTACTTC
TRBJ1-1	TRBV7-9	TRBD1	NA	CASSPTGGGSLF	TGTGCCAGCAGCCCGACAGGGGGGGGGTCCTTATTT
TRBJ2-5	TRBV15	NA	NA	CATSARGTNQYF	TGTGCCACCAGCGCCCGAGGCACTAACCAGTACTTC
TRBJ2-1	TRBV28	TRBD1	NA	CASSTTGPYNEQFF	TGTGCCAGCAGTACGACAGGGCCCTACAATGAGCAGTTCTTC
TRBJ1-2	TRBV5-4	NA	NA	CASSRAGDRAYGYTF	TGTGCCAGCAGCAGAGCAGGGGATCGAGCCTATGGCTACACCTTC
TRBJ2-1	TRBV24-1	NA	NA	CATSDTRSGEQFF	TGTGCCACCAGTGACACTAGGTCTGGTGAGCAGTTCTTC
TRBJ2-7	TRBV5-1	TRBD1	NA	CASSLNPGQYSHEQYF	TGCGCCAGCAGCTTGAACCCGGGACAGTACTCCCACGAGCAGTACTTC
TRBJ2-7	TRBV30	NA	NA	CAWTDSSYEQYF	TGTGCCTGGACCGACAGTTCCTACGAGCAGTACTTC
TRBJ2-3	TRBV18	TRBD2	NA	CASSPKAGGPTADTQYF	TGTGCCAGCTCACCGAAAGCGGGAGGGCCTACAGCAGATACGCAGTATTTT
TRBJ1-2	TRBV7-9	TRBD1	NA	CASSFAGGDYGYTF	TGTGCCAGCAGCTTTGCAGGGGGCGACTATGGCTACACCTTC
TRBJ2-2	TRBV11-3	TRBD2	NA	CASSHRLAGNTGELFF	TGTGCCAGCAGTCATCGACTAGCGGGGAACACCGGGGAGCTGTTTTTT
TRBJ2-5	TRBV18	TRBD1	NA	CASSPGQGVLQTQYF	TGTGCCAGCTCACCGGGACAGGGGGTCTTGCAGACCCAGTACTTC
TRBJ2-7	TRBV19	TRBD1	NA	CASSRGTEVYEQYF	TGTGCCAGTAGTAGAGGGACAGAAGTCTACGAGCAGTACTTC
TRBJ2-1	TRBV30	NA	NA	CAWETDIGGNEQFF	TGTGCCTGGGAAACGGACATTGGGGGGAATGAGCAGTTCTTC
TRBJ2-7	TRBV12-3/TRBV12-4	NA	once	CASSPTGEEEQYF	TGTGCCAGCAGTCCCACAGGGGAGGAAGAGCAGTACTTC
TRBJ1-4	TRBV6-5	NA	NA	CASSREEKLFF	TGTGCCAGCAGCCGGGAGGAAAAACTGTTTTTT